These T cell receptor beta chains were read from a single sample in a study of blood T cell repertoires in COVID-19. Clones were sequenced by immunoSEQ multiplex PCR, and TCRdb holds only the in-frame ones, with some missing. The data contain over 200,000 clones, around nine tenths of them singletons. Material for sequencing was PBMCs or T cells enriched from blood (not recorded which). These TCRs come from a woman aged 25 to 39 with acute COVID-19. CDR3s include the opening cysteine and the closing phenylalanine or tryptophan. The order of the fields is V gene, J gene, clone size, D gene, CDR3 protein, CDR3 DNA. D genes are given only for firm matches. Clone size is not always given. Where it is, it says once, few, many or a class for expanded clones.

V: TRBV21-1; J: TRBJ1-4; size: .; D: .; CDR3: CASSKEGATNEKLFF; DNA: TGTGCCAGCAGCAAAGAAGGAGCAACTAATGAAAAACTGTTTTTT
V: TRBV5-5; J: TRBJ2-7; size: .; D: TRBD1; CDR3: CASSLAGTGSVEQYF; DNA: TGTGCCAGCAGCTTGGCTGGGACAGGGAGCGTCGAGCAGTACTTC
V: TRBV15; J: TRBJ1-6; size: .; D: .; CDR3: CATSSDNRENSPLHF; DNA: TGTGCCACCAGCTCAGATAACAGGGAGAATTCACCCCTCCACTTT
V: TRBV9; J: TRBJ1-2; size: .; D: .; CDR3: CASSVRHGENYGYTF; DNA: TGTGCCAGCAGCGTACGACACGGGGAAAACTATGGCTACACCTTC
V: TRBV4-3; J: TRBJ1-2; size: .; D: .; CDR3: CASSQELGLTDYGYTF; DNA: TGCGCCAGCAGCCAAGAATTGGGACTGACAGACTATGGCTACACCTTC
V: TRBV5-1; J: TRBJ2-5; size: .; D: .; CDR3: CASSLEMRGGQETQYF; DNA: TGCGCCAGCAGCTTGGAAATGAGGGGGGGACAAGAGACCCAGTACTTC
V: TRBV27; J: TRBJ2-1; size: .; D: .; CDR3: CASHYGVNNEQFF; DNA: TGTGCCAGCCACTACGGGGTCAACAATGAGCAGTTCTTC
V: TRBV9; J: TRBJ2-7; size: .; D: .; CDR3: CASSVDDSVSYEQYF; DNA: TGTGCCAGCAGCGTAGACGACAGTGTCTCCTACGAGCAGTACTTC
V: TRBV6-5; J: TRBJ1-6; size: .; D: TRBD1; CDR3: CASRRQGTKSPLHF; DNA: TGTGCCAGCAGGAGACAGGGAACAAAGTCACCCCTCCACTTT
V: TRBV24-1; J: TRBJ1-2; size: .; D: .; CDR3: CATSDLPFILQKYGYTF; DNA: TGTGCCACCAGTGATTTGCCGTTCATCTTACAGAAGTATGGCTACACCTTC
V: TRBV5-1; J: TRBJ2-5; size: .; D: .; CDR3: CASSQGRQQETQYF; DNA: TGCGCCAGCAGCCAGGGAAGACAACAAGAGACCCAGTACTTC
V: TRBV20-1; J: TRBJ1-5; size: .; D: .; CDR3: CSASQNTIIADNQPQHF; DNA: TGCAGTGCTAGTCAAAACACGATAATAGCGGACAATCAGCCCCAGCATTTT
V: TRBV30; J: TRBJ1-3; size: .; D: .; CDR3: CAWSVRSGVWLLNTIYF; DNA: TGTGCCTGGAGTGTACGTAGCGGGGTTTGGTTATTGAACACCATATATTTT
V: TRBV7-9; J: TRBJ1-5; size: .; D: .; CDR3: CASSLVGRGASLNQPQHF; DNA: TGTGCCAGCAGCTTAGTCGGGCGGGGGGCCTCTCTCAATCAGCCCCAGCATTTT
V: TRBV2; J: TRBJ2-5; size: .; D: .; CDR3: CASEAGVKYF; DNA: TGTGCCAGTGAGGCAGGGGTTAAGTACTTC
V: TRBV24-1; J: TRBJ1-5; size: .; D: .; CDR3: CATSDLLQGKSNQPQHF; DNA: TGTGCCACCAGTGACCTCCTACAGGGAAAGAGCAATCAGCCCCAGCATTTT
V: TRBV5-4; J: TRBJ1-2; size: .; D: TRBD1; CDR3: CASSSKGSGTGVLTF; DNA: TGTGCCAGCAGCTCGAAGGGATCCGGGACAGGAGTTCTCACCTTC
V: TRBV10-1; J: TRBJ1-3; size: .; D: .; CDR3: CASSLGNTIYF; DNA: TGCGCCAGCAGCCTTGGAAACACCATATATTTT
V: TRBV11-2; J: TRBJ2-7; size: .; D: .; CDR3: CASSLTLEGYEQYF; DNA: TGTGCCAGCAGCTTAACTCTCGAGGGCTACGAGCAGTACTTC
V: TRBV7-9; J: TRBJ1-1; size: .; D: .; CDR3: CASSLGQPEAFF; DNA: TGTGCCAGCAGCCTAGGACAACCCGAAGCTTTCTTT
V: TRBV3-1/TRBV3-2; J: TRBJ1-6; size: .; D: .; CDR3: CASSQVGAGSPLHF; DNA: TGTGCCAGCAGCCAAGTCGGCGCGGGTTCACCCCTCCACTTT
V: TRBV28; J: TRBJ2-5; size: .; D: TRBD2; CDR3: CASSFLTSGTQETQYF; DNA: TGTGCCAGCAGTTTTCTTACTAGCGGGACCCAAGAGACCCAGTACTTC
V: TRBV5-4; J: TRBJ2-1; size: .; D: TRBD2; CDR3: CASSLRGGGASYNEQFF; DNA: TGTGCCAGCAGCTTGAGGGGCGGGGGGGCCTCCTACAATGAGCAGTTCTTC
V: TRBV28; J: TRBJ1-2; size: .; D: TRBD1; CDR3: CATQGGASYANYGYTF; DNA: TGTGCCACCCAAGGGGGCGCGAGTTATGCGAACTATGGCTACACCTTC
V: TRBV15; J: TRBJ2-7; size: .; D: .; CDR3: CATSRIPRATSYEQYF; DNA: TGTGCCACCAGCAGGATCCCCCGGGCTACTAGTTACGAGCAGTACTTC
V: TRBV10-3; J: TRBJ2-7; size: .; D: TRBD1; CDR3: CAISGLIGQGGNEQYF; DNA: TGTGCCATCAGTGGATTGATAGGACAGGGGGGAAACGAGCAGTACTTC
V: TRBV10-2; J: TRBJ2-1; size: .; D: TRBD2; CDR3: CASSEPGLAGGPYNEQFF; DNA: TGCGCCAGCAGTGAGCCCGGACTAGCGGGGGGCCCCTACAATGAGCAGTTCTTC
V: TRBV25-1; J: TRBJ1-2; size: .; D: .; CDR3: CASSAGLYGYTF; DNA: TGTGCCAGCAGTGCAGGGCTCTATGGCTACACCTTC
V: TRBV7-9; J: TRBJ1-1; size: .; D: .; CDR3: CASCRDLGDTEAFF; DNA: TGTGCCAGCTGCCGGGACTTGGGTGACACTGAAGCTTTCTTT
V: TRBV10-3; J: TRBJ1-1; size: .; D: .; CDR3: CATSRGSTEAFF; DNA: TGTGCCACCTCCCGGGGGAGTACTGAAGCTTTCTTT
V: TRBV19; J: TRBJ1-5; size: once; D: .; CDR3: CASTPGGGRQPQHF; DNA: TGTGCCAGTACCCCCGGCGGGGGGCGGCAGCCCCAGCATTTT
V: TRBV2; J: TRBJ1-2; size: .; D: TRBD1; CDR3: CASSLPTGIGYGYTF; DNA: TGTGCCAGCAGTCTCCCGACAGGGATCGGGTATGGCTACACCTTC
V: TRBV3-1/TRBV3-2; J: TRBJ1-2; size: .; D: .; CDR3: CASSQDHSNYGYTF; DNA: TGTGCCAGCAGCCAAGATCACAGCAACTATGGCTACACCTTC
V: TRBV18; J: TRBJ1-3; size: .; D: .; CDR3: CASSRSGFSGNTIYF; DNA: TGTGCCAGCTCACGATCGGGGTTCTCCGGAAACACCATATATTTT
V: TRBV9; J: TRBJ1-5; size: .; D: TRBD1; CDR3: CASSVGDSSNQPQHF; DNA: TGTGCCAGCAGCGTAGGGGACAGCAGCAATCAGCCCCAGCATTTT
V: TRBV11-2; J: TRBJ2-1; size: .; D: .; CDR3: CASSYYSYNEQFF; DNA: TGTGCCAGCAGCTACTACTCCTACAATGAGCAGTTCTTC
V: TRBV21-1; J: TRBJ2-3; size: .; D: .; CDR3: CASSGLATDTQYF; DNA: TGTGCCAGCTCGGGACTAGCCACAGATACGCAGTATTTT
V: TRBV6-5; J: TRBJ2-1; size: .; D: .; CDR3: CASSPGGAGNEQFF; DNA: TGTGCCAGCTCCCCAGGGGGAGCGGGCAATGAGCAGTTCTTC
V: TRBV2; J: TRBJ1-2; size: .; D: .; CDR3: CASSEALQSYGYTF; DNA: TGTGCCAGCAGTGAAGCGCTTCAGTCCTATGGCTACACCTTC
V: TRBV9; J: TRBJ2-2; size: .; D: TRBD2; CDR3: CASSLQAGADTGELFF; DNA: TGTGCCAGCAGCCTACAAGCGGGAGCGGACACCGGGGAGCTGTTTTTT
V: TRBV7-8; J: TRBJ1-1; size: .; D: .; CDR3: CASSAVNMNTEAFF; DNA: TGTGCCAGCAGCGCGGTTAACATGAACACTGAAGCTTTCTTT
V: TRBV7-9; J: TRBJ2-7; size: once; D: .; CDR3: CASSSGTLSYEQYF; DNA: TGTGCCAGCAGCTCCGGGACACTTTCCTACGAGCAGTACTTC
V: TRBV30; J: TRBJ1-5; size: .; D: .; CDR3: CAWSPDSVNQPQHF; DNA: TGTGCCTGGAGTCCCGACAGTGTCAATCAGCCCCAGCATTTT